Included here is one TCR beta chain sequence, with context. Reverse transcription of extracted RNA yielded cDNA, which provided the sequencing template. The table came from immunoSEQ multiplex PCR; TCRdb's copy has only in-frame clones and leaves some out. Here the sample spans more than 95,000 clones, approximately 60% being singletons. The sample belongs to a study of CD8+ T cells in alopecia areata. Specimen: CD4+ T cells sorted from blood. The receptor was derived from a human donor in good health.

CDR3 sequence reads: CASSLSPGETQYF. The DNA for the CDR3 is TGTGCCAGCAGCTTATCCCCTGGGGAGACCCAGTACTTC. The chain couples TRBV7-2 to TRBJ2-5; D is undetermined. The germline V and J ends were trimmed by 2 bases and 5 bases, with 9 bases remaining between them. Germline CDR1 reads SGHTA; CDR2 reads FQGNSA. The CDR3 length is 13 residues.